A selection of T cell receptor beta chains follows, all from one sample in a study of spatial heterogeneity in lung cancer. TCRdb reanalysed the 5' RACE reads using MiXCR and keeps one entry per CDR3 protein. The sample contains some 22,000 distinct CDR3 sequences, 5.8% of which appear only once. The sequenced sample was PBMCs, obtained at surgery. Receptors were obtained from a male donor with early-stage non-small cell lung cancer. Both conserved end residues are part of each CDR3. A D gene is named only where the DNA matches it firmly. A row's size may be missing; if present it is once, few, many or a size class.

-	TRBJ2-7	many	TRBV5-1	CASSFGTQGEQYF	TGCGCCAGCAGCTTCGGTACCCAGGGAGAGCAGTACTTC
-	TRBJ1-6	few	TRBV28	CASSRSPTNSPLHF	TGTGCCAGCAGCAGGTCCCCAACCAATTCACCCCTCCACTTT
-	TRBJ2-4	many	TRBV12-3/TRBV12-4	CASSLNTENIQYF	TGTGCCAGCAGTTTGAACACGGAAAACATTCAGTACTTC
-	TRBJ1-6	many	TRBV7-9	CASSSTEQSNNSPLHF	TGTGCCAGCAGCTCCACTGAACAGAGCAATAATTCACCCCTCCACTTT
TRBD1	TRBJ2-7	-	TRBV7-2	CASSLGQGAYEQYF	TGTGCCAGCAGCCTTGGACAGGGGGCGTACGAGCAGTACTTC
-	TRBJ2-1	many	TRBV18	CASSRLGVGNEQFF	TGTGCCAGCTCACGGCTAGGGGTAGGCAATGAGCAGTTCTTC
-	TRBJ2-7	many	TRBV7-2	CASSLDLGEWYF	TGTGCCAGCAGCTTAGATCTAGGGGAATGGTACTTC
-	TRBJ2-5	many	TRBV5-1	CASRIQETQYF	TGCGCCAGCAGAATCCAAGAGACCCAGTACTTC
-	TRBJ2-1	-	TRBV7-2	CASSLARQVGGEQFF	TGTGCCAGCAGCTTAGCTCGGCAGGTCGGTGGTGAGCAGTTCTTC
-	TRBJ2-6	many	TRBV3-1	CASSRPGEVLTF	TGTGCCAGCAGCCGGCCCGGGGAGGTCCTGACTTTC
TRBD2	TRBJ2-2	many	TRBV7-8	CASSPWTSGRAGELFF	TGTGCCAGCAGCCCATGGACTAGCGGGAGGGCCGGGGAGCTGTTTTTT
TRBD1	TRBJ1-6	many	TRBV2	CASHGGTVNSPLHF	TGTGCCAGCCATGGCGGGACAGTAAATTCACCCCTCCACTTT
TRBD1	TRBJ2-3	many	TRBV6-2/TRBV6-3	CASRPGTDPTHHTQYF	TGTGCCAGCAGGCCCGGGACAGACCCCACACACCATACGCAGTATTTT
-	TRBJ1-1	-	TRBV12-3/TRBV12-4	CASSLGVSAFF	TGTGCCAGCAGTTTGGGGGTATCAGCTTTCTTT
-	TRBJ2-5	many	TRBV7-2	CASSSSPRVQETQYF	TGTGCCAGCAGCTCTAGCCCCCGGGTCCAAGAGACCCAGTACTTC
-	TRBJ1-1	many	TRBV28	CASSKQGNTEAFF	TGTGCCAGCAGTAAACAGGGTAACACTGAAGCTTTCTTT
TRBD2	TRBJ2-1	many	TRBV4-1	CASRLSGGASVNEQFF	TGCGCCAGCAGGTTAAGCGGGGGGGCCAGCGTAAATGAGCAGTTCTTC
TRBD1	TRBJ2-5	many	TRBV5-1	CASSLGTGEETQYF	TGCGCCAGCAGCTTGGGGACAGGGGAAGAGACCCAGTACTTC
-	TRBJ1-5	many	TRBV7-3	CASRGDDQPQHF	TGTGCCAGCAGAGGGGACGATCAGCCCCAGCATTTT
-	TRBJ2-2	many	TRBV5-1	CASSVDSNTGELFF	TGCGCCAGCAGCGTGGACTCGAACACCGGGGAGCTGTTTTTT
TRBD2	TRBJ2-3	many	TRBV5-1	CASSSLSGGRTDTQYF	TGCGCCAGCAGCTCCTTGAGCGGGGGGAGGACAGATACGCAGTATTTT
-	TRBJ2-2	many	TRBV3-1	CASSQGLLRAYGELFF	TGTGCCAGCAGCCAAGGGTTGTTGCGAGCTTACGGGGAGCTGTTTTTT
TRBD2	TRBJ2-1	-	TRBV3-1	CASEAGGLNEQFF	TGTGCCAGCGAGGCGGGGGGGCTTAATGAGCAGTTCTTC
-	TRBJ2-7	many	TRBV12-3/TRBV12-4	CASRPSGPAYEQYF	TGTGCCAGCAGGCCAAGCGGGCCAGCCTACGAGCAGTACTTC